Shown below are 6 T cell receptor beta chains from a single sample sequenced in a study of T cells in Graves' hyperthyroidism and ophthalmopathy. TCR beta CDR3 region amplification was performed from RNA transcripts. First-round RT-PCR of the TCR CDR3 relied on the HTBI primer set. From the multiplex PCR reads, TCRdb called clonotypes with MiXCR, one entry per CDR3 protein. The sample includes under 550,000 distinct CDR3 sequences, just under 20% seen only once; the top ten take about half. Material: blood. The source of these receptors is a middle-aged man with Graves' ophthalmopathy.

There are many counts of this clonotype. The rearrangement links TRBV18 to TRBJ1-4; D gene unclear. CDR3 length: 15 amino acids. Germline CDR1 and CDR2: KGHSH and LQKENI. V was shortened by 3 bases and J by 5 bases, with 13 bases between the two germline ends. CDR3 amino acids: CASSPQSIRNEKLFF. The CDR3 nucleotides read TGTGCCAGCTCACCGCAAAGTATCCGAAATGAAAAACTGTTTTTT.

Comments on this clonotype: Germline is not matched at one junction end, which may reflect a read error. DNA for the CDR3: TGTGCCAGCAGTTACTCTTCCTACAGCAATGAGCAGTTCTTC. Its protein product is CASSYSSYSNEQFF. The chain couples TRBV6-4 to TRBJ2-1; D is ambiguous. This CDR3 has 14 amino acids. Looked up from germline, CDR1 is MRHNA and CDR2 is SNTAGT.

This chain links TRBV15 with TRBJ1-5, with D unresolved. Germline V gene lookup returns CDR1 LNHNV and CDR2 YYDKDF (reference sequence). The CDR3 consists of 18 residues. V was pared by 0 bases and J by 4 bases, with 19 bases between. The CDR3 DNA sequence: TGTGCCACCAGCAGAGATAAGTCTCTGGGTGGGGTTAATCAGCCCCAGCATTTT. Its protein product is CATSRDKSLGGVNQPQHF.

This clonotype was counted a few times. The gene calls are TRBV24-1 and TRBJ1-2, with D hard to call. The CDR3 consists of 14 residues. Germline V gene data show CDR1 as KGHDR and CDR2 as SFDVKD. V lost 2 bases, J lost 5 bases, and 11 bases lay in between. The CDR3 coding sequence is TGTGCCACCAGTGATTCATTGCAGTCTTATGGCTACACCTTC. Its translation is CATSDSLQSYGYTF.

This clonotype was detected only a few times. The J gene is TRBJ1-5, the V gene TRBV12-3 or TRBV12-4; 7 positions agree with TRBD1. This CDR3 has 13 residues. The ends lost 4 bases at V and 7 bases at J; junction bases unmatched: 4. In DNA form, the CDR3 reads TGTGCCAGCAGTTCCGACAGGGAACAGCCCCAGCATTTT. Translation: CASSSDREQPQHF.

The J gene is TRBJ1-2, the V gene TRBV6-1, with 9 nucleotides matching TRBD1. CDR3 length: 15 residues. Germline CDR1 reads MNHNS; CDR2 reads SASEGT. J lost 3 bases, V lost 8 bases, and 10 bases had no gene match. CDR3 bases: TGTGCCAGCTTCGGGACAGGGCGTTTCGACTATGGCTACACCTTC. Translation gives CASFGTGRFDYGYTF.